Following are 19 T cell receptor beta chains from one sample sequenced in a study of blood T cell repertoires in COVID-19 (dated by TCRdb to the early 2020s). The library was prepared using the immunoSEQ multiplex PCR assay. This immuneACCESS table, as held by TCRdb, lists in-frame sequences with V and J called but not all clones. Of the missing ones, under half trace to an unresolved V gene in checked studies; the others have no known cause. This sample holds roughly 100,000 clones; roughly 82% were observed only once. Roughly 25% of the sample goes to the ten largest clones. What was sequenced was peripheral blood. Receptor source: a human donor in a cohort sampled during active COVID-19.

The genes are TRBV4-3 and TRBJ2-1; a weak D match, TRBD1 (6 bases). The germline V gene encodes CDR1 LGHNA and CDR2 YSLEER. Trimming shortened V by 2 bases and J by 6 bases, and 8 bases separated the two germline ends. The CDR3 is made up of 13 amino acids. DNA of the CDR3: TGCGCCAGCAGCCAAAACAGGGTCAATGAGCAGTTCTTC. This translates into CASSQNRVNEQFF.

This clone was recorded only once. The genes are TRBV3-1 (or the pseudogene TRBV3-2) and TRBJ2-1, with 8 bases matching TRBD2. J was trimmed by 9 bases and V by 1 base; bases with no gene match: 2. This CDR3 comprises 13 residues. CDR1 is LGHDT and CDR2 is YNNKEL in the germline V gene (reference sequence). The CDR3 DNA reads TGTGCCAGCAGCCAAGGGACTAGCATTGAGCAGTTCTTC. Protein: CASSQGTSIEQFF.

The chain's CDR3 is CASSLVSGSGNEQFF. For the CDR3, the DNA is TGTGCCAGCAGCTTAGTGAGCGGGAGTGGCAATGAGCAGTTCTTC. This sequence joins TRBV7-2 and TRBJ2-1, with 8 bases matching TRBD2. J was trimmed by 6 bases and V by 1 base; bases with no gene match: 5. The CDR3 is 15 amino acids. CDR1 is SGHTA, CDR2 FQGNSA, per germline. Based on the CDR3 plus reference TRBV7-2 and TRBJ2-1, the full variable domain is GAGVSQSPSNKVTEKGKDVELRCDPISGHTALYWYRQSLGQGLEFLIYFQGNSAPDKSGLPSDRFSAERTGGSVSTLTIQRTQQEDSAVYLCASSLVSGSGNEQFFGPGTRLTVL.

CDR3 in DNA: TGCGCCAGCAGCTTGCACGGGACACCATCCACAGATACGCAGTATTTT. Its translation is CASSLHGTPSTDTQYF. V usage is TRBV5-1 and J usage is TRBJ2-3; a possible D gene is TRBD1 (6 bases). Germline CDR1 SGHRS, CDR2 YFSETQ. The CDR3 runs 16 residues. Trimming removed 1 base at V and 2 bases at J, with 14 bases between.

A single count supports this clone. This chain uses TRBV5-1 with TRBJ1-2, with 10 bases aligning to TRBD1. The CDR3 is 14 residues long. Germline CDR1 reads SGHRS; CDR2 reads YFSETQ. V lost 3 bases and J lost 10; bases outside the gene matches: 9. As DNA, the CDR3 is TGCGCCAGCAGCTCCGCCGGGACAGGGGTTGTCTACACCTTC. It specifies CASSSAGTGVVYTF.

This clone was seen a single time. The chain recombines TRBV5-5 with TRBJ2-1, with TRBD1 matching over 9 bases. The junction had 2 bases not matched to a gene; V was cut back by 7 bases and J by 3 bases. The germline V gene encodes CDR1 SGHKS and CDR2 YYEKEE (reference sequence). The CDR3 covers 13 residues. Here the CDR3 DNA reads TGTGCCAGCGGGACAGGGATCTACAATGAGCAGTTCTTC. This sequence encodes CASGTGIYNEQFF.

This rearrangement joins TRBV6-2 or TRBV6-3 to TRBJ1-6; D not resolved. Germline assignment: CDR1 MNHEY and CDR2 SVGEGT. With 5 bases removed from V and 10 bases from J, the gap between germline ends came to 6 bases. CDR3 length: 11 residues. CDR3 region: CASSAGSPLHF. CDR3 nucleotides: TGTGCCAGCAGTGCCGGGTCACCCCTCCACTTT.

V usage is TRBV30 and J usage is TRBJ2-2, with D perhaps matching TRBD2 (6 bases). Germline V CDR1 and CDR2: GTSNPN, SVGIG (reference sequence). CDR3 size: 15 residues. The V gene lost 3 bases and the J gene lost 4 bases, with 15 bases spanning the gap. For the CDR3, the DNA is TGTGCCTGGAGGGAGGGGCTGGCGCCCACCGGGGAGCTGTTTTTT. Its protein product is CAWREGLAPTGELFF.

The chain uses TRBV2 and TRBJ1-2; 8 nucleotides match TRBD1. CDR3 length equals 15 residues. The trim removed 8 bases at V and 6 bases at J, leaving 14 bases unmatched. The germline CDR1 and CDR2 sequences are SNHLY and FYNNEI. The CDR3 region is CASSPLFQDRDGYTF. CDR3 coding DNA: TGTGCCAGCTCTCCATTGTTTCAGGACAGGGATGGCTACACCTTC.

The chain has TRBV30 and TRBJ1-6; the D is unclear. Germline CDR1 is GTSNPN and CDR2 is SVGIG (reference sequence). V was pared by 1 base and J by 10 bases, with 20 bases between. The CDR3 spans 16 residues. CDR3 sequence (DNA): TGTGCCTGGAGTGGGGGTTACCGGCAAGGCGGGTCACCCCTCCACTTT. Protein product: CAWSGGYRQGGSPLHF.

This clone was counted a single time. The chain employs TRBV6-1 and TRBJ1-2; D uncertain. Germline-derived CDR1 and CDR2 are MNHNS and SASEGT. The CDR3 extends over 14 amino acids. V was clipped by 3 bases and J by 0 bases, with 8 bases between them. CDR3: CASSESGANYGYTF. The CDR3 bases are TGTGCCAGCAGTGAGAGTGGAGCTAACTATGGCTACACCTTC.

V usage is TRBV5-6 and J usage is TRBJ2-1; 13 bases agree with TRBD2. After removal of 0 bases from V and 4 bases from J, the junction contained 1 base not matched to a gene. The CDR3 is made up of 16 amino acids. The germline CDR1 and CDR2 sequences are SGHDT and YYEEEE. The CDR3 is CASSLGTSGSYNEQFF. The DNA of the CDR3 is TGTGCCAGCAGCTTGGGGACTAGCGGGAGTTACAATGAGCAGTTCTTC.

This sequence joins TRBV4-3 and TRBJ2-5; TRBD1 matches 11 bases. The V segment lost 1 base and the J segment 2 bases; nucleotides outside the gene matches: 6. Germline-derived CDR1 and CDR2 are LGHNA and YSLEER. This CDR3 has 17 amino acids. This CDR3 reads CASSQGPGQGAQETQYF. The CDR3 nucleotides read TGCGCCAGCAGCCAAGGGCCCGGACAGGGGGCACAAGAGACCCAGTACTTC.

The chain joins TRBV28 to TRBJ2-2, with 12 bases fitting TRBD1. Germline CDR1 and CDR2: MDHEN and SYDVKM. Trimming at V came to 0 bases and at J to 7 bases, leaving 3 bases not matched to a gene. This CDR3 spans 16 amino acids. CDR3 bases: TGTGCCAGCAGTTTATGGGGACAGGGGGCCGGCGGGGAGCTGTTTTTT. Its translation: CASSLWGQGAGGELFF. The full variable domain, its missing parts supplied by reference TRBV28 and TRBJ2-2, is DVKVTQSSRYLVKRTGEKVFLECVQDMDHENMFWYRQDPGLGLRLIYFSYDVKMKEKGDIPEGYSVSREKKERFSLILESASTNQTSMYLCASSLWGQGAGGELFFGEGSRLTVL.

V gene TRBV12-5 combines with J gene TRBJ2-2; 8 nucleotides agree with TRBD2. V lost 3 bases to trimming and J lost 5 bases; unmatched junction nucleotides: 11. This CDR3 has 17 residues. The germline V gene encodes CDR1 LGHNT and CDR2 FRNRAP. The DNA of the CDR3 is TGTGCTAGTGGTTTCTCATTAGCGGGCGGGGGGACCGGGGAGCTGTTTTTT. Translation: CASGFSLAGGGTGELFF.

The gene calls are TRBV5-6 and TRBJ2-1; 11 positions match TRBD2. The CDR3 consists of 15 residues. V was pared by 6 bases and J by 8 bases, with 10 bases of the junction left unmatched. Per germline, CDR1 SGHDT and CDR2 YYEEEE. The CDR3 region is CASTRTSGSLDEQFF. Written as DNA, the CDR3 is TGTGCCAGCACCCGAACTAGCGGGAGTTTAGATGAGCAGTTCTTC.

The genes are TRBV19 and TRBJ2-3; TRBD2 agrees at 13 bases. The germline V gene has CDR1 LNHDA and CDR2 SQIVND (reference sequence). Trimming at V came to 7 bases and at J to 10 bases, leaving 11 bases not matched to a gene. The CDR3 runs to 15 residues. In DNA form, the CDR3 reads TGTGCCAGTAACACCGGGACTAGCGGGAAGGGGGCGCAGTATTTT. It specifies CASNTGTSGKGAQYF.

V gene TRBV7-2 combines with J gene TRBJ1-1, with D uncertain. The CDR3 has 14 amino acids. The germline gives CDR1 SGHTA, CDR2 FQGNSA. V gave up 5 bases and J gave up 1 base, with 11 bases separating them. The CDR3 here is CASSPFTANTEAFF. The CDR3 bases are TGTGCCAGCAGCCCTTTTACAGCGAACACTGAAGCTTTCTTT.

J is TRBJ2-5 and V is TRBV19; TRBD1 agrees at 8 bases. Germline assignment: CDR1 LNHDA and CDR2 SQIVND (reference sequence). Trimming took 6 bases from V and 2 from J; bases not matched to a gene: 8. This CDR3 comprises 15 residues. The CDR3: CASRPLGQGQETQYF. In DNA form, the CDR3 reads TGTGCCAGTAGGCCTCTTGGACAGGGTCAAGAGACCCAGTACTTC.